This T cell receptor beta chain was recorded in a study of T cell repertoires in cytomegalovirus infection. Study details: An indication of both CMV infection and matching HLA type came from public TCR beta signatures.

On this clonotype itself: Only one base separates this from a far larger clonotype, so it likely reflects a read error.

TCRdb redid the calling of the reads with MiXCR, one entry per CDR3 protein. The top ten clones hold 2.5% to 3% of a sample with hundreds of thousands of distinct CDR3 sequences, 35% of them seen once. The sample was PBMCs. The sequence came from a human donor in good health (CMV status not recorded). Some clones in this sample may be carry-over from other donors' samples.

The CDR3 region has the DNA TGTTCCAGCAGCTTAGCTGGCCAGCCCCAGCATTTT. Translation gives CSSSLAGQPQHF. The V call is TRBV7-2, the J call TRBJ1-5, with D unresolved. The CDR3 contains 12 residues. The V gene's germline CDR1 is SGHTA and CDR2 FQGNSA.